These 19 T cell receptor beta chains originate from one sample sequenced in a study of blood T cell repertoires in COVID-19. Repertoires were generated with immunoSEQ multiplex PCR, while TCRdb's copy carries only in-frame clones and drops some. The data contain some 87,000 clones, about four fifths of them seen just once; the ten biggest clones take up around 19%. Sequences were obtained from peripheral blood. Every receptor here comes from a woman aged 80 or over with active or convalescent COVID-19.

The chain is built from TRBV19 and TRBJ2-5, with 8 bases aligning to TRBD2. V lost 3 bases to trimming and J lost 5 bases; unmatched junction nucleotides: 17. Germline CDR1 LNHDA, CDR2 SQIVND (reference sequence). The CDR3 is made up of 18 amino acids. The CDR3 nucleotides read TGTGCCAGTAGTATCAGCCCTCTGGGGAGCGGGGGTTGGGAGACCCAGTACTTC. Translation: CASSISPLGSGGWETQYF. Using reference TRBV19 and TRBJ2-5 for the parts outside the CDR3, the full variable domain is DGGITQSPKYLFRKEGQNVTLSCEQNLNHDAMYWYRQDPGQGLRLIYYSQIVNDFQKGDIAEGYSVSREKKESFPLTVTSAQKNPTAFYLCASSISPLGSGGWETQYFGPGTRLLVL.

V is TRBV2 and J is TRBJ2-2; 9 bases fit TRBD1. The J segment lost 6 bases and the V segment lost 6 bases, leaving 5 bases of the junction unmatched. CDR3 size: 14 residues. Germline V gene sequence: CDR1 SNHLY, CDR2 FYNNEI. This CDR3 reads CASRGQGNAGELFF. Here the CDR3 DNA reads TGTGCCAGCAGGGGACAGGGTAACGCCGGGGAGCTGTTTTTT.

The J gene is TRBJ2-2, the V gene TRBV7-8; 10 bases line up with TRBD2. The length of the CDR3 is 16 residues. Looked up from germline, CDR1 is SGHVS and CDR2 is FQNEAQ. Trimming removed 2 bases from V and 8 bases from J; junction bases left unmatched: 8. The CDR3 DNA sequence: TGTGCCAGCAGCTTACCCAGCGGGGGGGCCGGTGGGGAGCTGTTTTTT. The encoded protein is CASSLPSGGAGGELFF.

The chain combines TRBV11-2 with TRBJ1-5; 7 bases fit TRBD1. The ends lost 2 bases at V and 3 bases at J; junction bases unmatched: 1. This CDR3 has 14 amino acids. Germline values: CDR1 SGHAT, CDR2 FQNNGV. The DNA of the CDR3 is TGTGCCAGCAGCTTAAAGGGGGCCAATCAGCCCCAGCATTTT. It codes for CASSLKGANQPQHF.

This clone has a single count. This CDR3 reads CASSLGIGSYNEQFF. In DNA, the CDR3 is TGTGCCAGCAGCTTGGGGATCGGGTCCTACAATGAGCAGTTCTTC. The genes are TRBV5-4 and TRBJ2-1; D not certain. The CDR3 runs to 15 residues. Trimming stripped 0 bases from V and 1 base from J, with 8 bases between. Germline CDR1 reads SGHNT; CDR2 reads YYREEE (reference sequence).

This clone was counted only a few times. The chain has TRBV19 and TRBJ2-7; TRBD2 might be the D (6 bases). Germline CDR1 LNHDA, CDR2 SQIVND (reference sequence). V was clipped by 5 bases and J by 6 bases, with 11 bases between them. The CDR3 totals 12 residues. The DNA of the CDR3 is TGTGCCAGTAGTCATGGTAGCGGCGAGCAGTACTTC. Its protein product is CASSHGSGEQYF.

The chain combines TRBV3-1 (or the pseudogene TRBV3-2) with TRBJ2-5; D uncertain. CDR1 is LGHDT, CDR2 YNNKEL, per germline (reference sequence). This CDR3 comprises 14 residues. Between the trimmed V and J ends, which lost 3 bases and 5 bases, there was a span of 13 bases. The CDR3 region has the DNA TGTGCCAGCAGCCACTCTAGTATTGGGGAGACCCAGTACTTC. This gives the protein CASSHSSIGETQYF.

This sequence joins TRBV5-6 and TRBJ1-1; D not certain. The germline CDR1 and CDR2 sequences are SGHDT and YYEEEE. Trimming removed 10 bases at V and 1 base at J, with 14 bases between. The CDR3 loop spans 13 amino acids. CDR3 DNA sequence: TGTGCCGGCGGGTTGTGGGGGAACACTGAAGCTTTCTTT. Its translation: CAGGLWGNTEAFF.

The J gene is TRBJ2-1, the V gene TRBV19; no clear D. This CDR3 has 15 amino acids. Trimming cost V 3 bases and J 5 bases, with 14 bases left between them. Looked up from germline, CDR1 is LNHDA and CDR2 is SQIVND (reference sequence). This CDR3 reads CASSIEAAWHNEQFF. For the CDR3, the DNA is TGTGCCAGTAGTATCGAGGCAGCCTGGCACAATGAGCAGTTCTTC.

V is TRBV7-2 and J is TRBJ2-5; the match to TRBD1 covers 7 bases. Germline CDR1 SGHTA, CDR2 FQGNSA. J gave up 2 bases and V 1 base, and 4 bases lay outside the gene matches. The CDR3 loop spans 15 amino acids. This CDR3 is CASSLEGRGQETQYF. The DNA of the CDR3 is TGTGCCAGCAGCTTAGAGGGCAGGGGGCAAGAGACCCAGTACTTC. The full variable domain, with the rest looked up from reference TRBV7-2 and TRBJ2-5, is GAGVSQSPSNKVTEKGKDVELRCDPISGHTALYWYRQSLGQGLEFLIYFQGNSAPDKSGLPSDRFSAERTGGSVSTLTIQRTQQEDSAVYLCASSLEGRGQETQYFGPGTRLLVL.

The chain links TRBV24-1 to TRBJ2-1; weak D call: TRBD1 (5 bases). With 0 bases removed from V and 10 bases from J, the gap between germline ends came to 12 bases. The CDR3 spans 14 residues. Germline V gene lookup returns CDR1 KGHDR and CDR2 SFDVKD. The CDR3 loop is CATSDLRGQSEQFF. The CDR3 DNA reads TGTGCCACCAGTGATTTGAGGGGCCAGTCCGAGCAGTTCTTC.

The J gene is TRBJ2-1, the V gene TRBV29-1, with 8 nucleotides matching TRBD2. This CDR3 comprises 13 residues. V was pared by 4 bases and J by 4 bases, with 3 bases of the junction left unmatched. Germline V gene sequence: CDR1 SQVTM, CDR2 ANQGSEA. CDR3 amino acids: CSVGTGGYNEQFF. The CDR3 region has the DNA TGCAGCGTTGGGACGGGGGGGTACAATGAGCAGTTCTTC.

The genes are TRBV11-2 and TRBJ1-1, with 8 bases identical to TRBD1. V gave up 5 bases and J gave up 5 bases; unmatched junction bases: 4. Germline V lookup: CDR1 SGHAT, CDR2 FQNNGV. This CDR3 has 13 amino acids. CDR3 protein: CASSTTGGTEAFF. For the CDR3, the DNA is TGTGCCAGCAGCACAACAGGGGGTACTGAAGCTTTCTTT.

In its sample, this clone was seen a few times. The chain uses TRBV19 and TRBJ1-6; D gene unclear. Trimming left V 7 bases short and J 4 bases short, with 5 bases between. This CDR3 spans 12 amino acids. Germline CDR1 and CDR2: LNHDA and SQIVND (reference sequence). The CDR3 reads CASNQYNSPLHF. The CDR3 bases are TGTGCCAGTAACCAGTATAATTCACCCCTCCACTTT. Drawing the rest from reference TRBV19 and TRBJ1-6, the complete variable domain is DGGITQSPKYLFRKEGQNVTLSCEQNLNHDAMYWYRQDPGQGLRLIYYSQIVNDFQKGDIAEGYSVSREKKESFPLTVTSAQKNPTAFYLCASNQYNSPLHFGNGTRLTVT.

The rearrangement uses TRBV10-3 and TRBJ1-1, with TRBD1 identical over 10 bases. Germline values: CDR1 ENHRY, CDR2 SYGVKD. This CDR3 is 13 amino acids long. After removal of 5 bases from V and 7 bases from J, the junction contained 4 bases not matched to a gene. The CDR3 here is CAISRQGADEAFF. In DNA, the CDR3 is TGTGCCATCAGTAGACAGGGGGCTGATGAAGCTTTCTTT.

The chain employs TRBV5-4 and TRBJ1-5; TRBD1 aligns across 12 bases. J lost 5 bases, V lost 4 bases, and 4 bases had no gene match. Germline V gene data show CDR1 as SGHNT and CDR2 as YYREEE (reference sequence). The CDR3 runs to 15 residues. The CDR3 spells CASSPGQGADQPQHF. The CDR3 DNA sequence: TGTGCCAGCAGCCCGGGACAGGGGGCCGATCAGCCCCAGCATTTT.

The sample holds many counts of this clone. The V and J genes are TRBV5-5 and TRBJ2-7, with 9 nucleotides matching TRBD1. With 5 bases clipped from V and 3 bases from J, the junction kept 18 bases outside the gene matches. The CDR3 consists of 18 residues. CDR1 and CDR2 from the germline V gene are SGHKS and YYEKEE (reference sequence). The CDR3, as DNA: TGTGCCAGCAGTTCTCCCCCTGGGACAGGGATTAAGGTCTACGAGCAGTACTTC. Translating gives CASSSPPGTGIKVYEQYF.

The chain joins TRBV2 to TRBJ2-4, with TRBD2 identical over 7 bases. J was trimmed by 1 base and V by 2 bases; bases with no gene match: 2. Germline loops: CDR1 SNHLY, CDR2 FYNNEI. CDR3 length: 15 residues. CDR3 sequence: CASSETRGAKNIQYF. As DNA, the CDR3 is TGTGCCAGCAGTGAAACGCGGGGGGCCAAAAACATTCAGTACTTC.

The chain links TRBV2 to TRBJ2-4; maybe TRBD2 (6 bases). Per germline, CDR1 SNHLY and CDR2 FYNNEI. Trimming cost V 5 bases and J 9 bases, with 20 bases left between them. CDR3 length equals 15 residues. The CDR3 region has the DNA TGTGCCAGCAGTTATGGGACTGGCCCTGTGGGCATTCAGTACTTC. Translation gives CASSYGTGPVGIQYF.